One sample yielded the 12 T cell receptor delta chains listed below, sequenced in a study of gamma-delta T cells after stem cell transplantation. TCRdb called clones anew from the RT-PCR reads with CATT. The sample includes 12,000 or so delta-chain clones, around 1.2% seen only once; the top ten take 10%. Sequenced: gamma-delta T cells. Source of these receptors: a human donor. It is not recorded whose cells these are; they may come from a transplant donor.

In this sample, this clone turned up many times. This chain uses TRDV2 with TRDJ1; D possibly corresponds to TRDD3 (5 bases). There are 16 residues in the CDR3. Trimming removed 3 bases from V and 5 bases from J, with 21 bases in between. The germline gives CDR1 GEAIGNYY, CDR2 EKD. CDR3 DNA sequence: TGTGCCTGTGACCCCGTGATATACGGCACCGAAGATAAACTCATCTTT. Translating gives CACDPVIYGTEDKLIF.

This clone has just a few counts. A much larger clonotype is one base distant, so this may be a read error. V is TRDV2 and J is TRDJ1; 12 bases are a match to TRDD3. CDR3 length equals 16 residues. CDR1 GEAIGNYY and CDR2 EKD come from the germline V gene. Trimming removed 6 bases from V and 2 bases from J; junction bases left unmatched: 9. The CDR3 DNA follows: TGTGCCTGTAACCCACTGGGGGATACTAAGACCGATAAACTCATCTTT. Encoded protein: CACNPLGDTKTDKLIF.

This clone is judged medium-sized. The rearrangement joins TRDV2 to TRDJ3; the match to TRDD3 covers 9 bases. Per the germline V gene, CDR1 is GEAIGNYY and CDR2 is EKD. The CDR3 extends over 18 amino acids. V gave up 3 bases and J gave up 1 base; unmatched junction bases: 6. Written as DNA, the CDR3 is TGTGCCTGTGACTCGGGGGATACACTGTCCTGGGACACCCGACAGATGTTTTTC. It is translated as CACDSGDTLSWDTRQMFF.

This clone is termed large. Additional DNA sequences in this sample encode the identical CDR3. The V and J genes are TRDV2 and TRDJ1; D is unresolved. Trimming shortened V by 3 bases and J by 5 bases, and 12 bases separated the two germline ends. Germline CDR1 and CDR2: GEAIGNYY and EKD. The CDR3 totals 13 residues. DNA of the CDR3: TGTGCCTGTGACCCTGTTGGTGAGGATAAACTCATCTTT. It is translated as CACDPVGEDKLIF.

To note about this clone: TCRdb pairs this DNA with a much larger clone's protein that differs at residue 11, likely a read error; the protein shown was translated from the DNA. The chain couples TRDV2 to TRDJ1; TRDD3 agrees at 7 bases. The CDR3 has 14 amino acids. The V gene's germline CDR1 is GEAIGNYY and CDR2 EKD. The chain's CDR3 is CACDTVLGTDNLIF. The CDR3 coding sequence is TGTGCCTGTGACACCGTACTGGGGACCGATAACCTCATCTTT.

This clone was seen many times. This chain uses TRDV2 with TRDJ1; 12 nucleotides match TRDD3. V lost 3 bases and J lost 2; bases outside the gene matches: 12. The CDR3 runs 18 residues. Germline V CDR1 and CDR2: GEAIGNYY, EKD. CDR3 bases: TGTGCCTGTGACGTGCTGGGGGATACGCGGGGATGGACCGATAAACTCATCTTT. Residues: CACDVLGDTRGWTDKLIF.

By share, this clone ranks as medium-sized. In DNA form, the CDR3 reads TGTGCCTGTGACACCGTGAGGCGGTGGGGGCCGCCCCAGTCCGATAAACTCATCTTT. Residues: CACDTVRRWGPPQSDKLIF. The chain links TRDV2 to TRDJ1, with a possible D match to TRDD3 (6 bases). Germline CDR1 and CDR2: GEAIGNYY and EKD. CDR3 length equals 19 residues. Trimming removed 0 bases at V and 3 bases at J, with 25 bases between.

There are a few counts of this clone. This DNA's translation and the protein TCRdb lists, from a much larger clone, do not match at residue 3, likely due to a read error; the protein shown is translated from the DNA. This chain joins TRDV2 and TRDJ1, with 7 bases fitting TRDD3. The CDR3 loop spans 20 amino acids. CDR1 and CDR2 (germline): GEAIGNYY, EKD. The CDR3: CARDTGSLLLGTQDTDKLIF. The DNA for the CDR3 is TGTGCCCGTGACACCGGGTCACTGTTACTGGGGACCCAGGACACCGATAAACTCATCTTT.

This clone occurred a few times. A read error is the likely source, as a far larger clone sits one nucleotide away. Other DNA sequences within the sample encode an identical CDR3. The rearrangement joins TRDV2 to TRDJ3, with a tentative D call TRDD3 (6 bases). V dropped 0 bases and J dropped 0 bases, with 11 bases sitting between them. Looked up from germline, CDR1 is GEAIGNYY and CDR2 is EKD. The CDR3 covers 18 residues. The CDR3 nucleotides read TGTGCCTGTGACACCGCTGGGGCTAGCTCCTGGGACACCCGACAGATGTTTTTC. Translated: CACDTAGASSWDTRQMFF.

This clone was counted many times. This chain joins TRDV2 and TRDJ1; 9 bases map to TRDD3. The germline gives CDR1 GEAIGNYY, CDR2 EKD. The CDR3 is 16 residues long. V lost 3 bases to trimming and J lost 0 bases; unmatched junction nucleotides: 7. The CDR3 loop is CACDPLLGEYTDKLIF. CDR3 coding DNA: TGTGCCTGTGACCCACTACTGGGGGAGTACACCGATAAACTCATCTTT.

In this sample, this clone turned up a few times. TCRdb lists the protein of a much larger clone for this DNA, which differs at residue 5, so this is likely a read error; the protein given here is translated from the DNA itself. V is TRDV2 and J is TRDJ1, with D possibly matching TRDD3 (5 bases). This CDR3 region has 13 residues. Germline V lookup: CDR1 GEAIGNYY, CDR2 EKD. V was trimmed by 2 bases and J by 4 bases, leaving 10 bases between them. The DNA for the CDR3 is TGTGCCTGTGACATCCTGGGTGGCGATAAACTCATCTTT. Amino acid sequence: CACDILGGDKLIF.

As to this clone: This likely traces to a read error, being one base from a far larger clone. Different DNA sequences within this sample yield the same CDR3. The rearrangement uses TRDV2 and TRDJ1; 11 bases map to TRDD3. Germline assignment: CDR1 GEAIGNYY and CDR2 EKD. The CDR3 has 16 amino acids. Trimming cost V 0 bases and J 3 bases; bases outside gene matches: 5. The CDR3 sequence: CACDTVGDTRADKLIF. The CDR3 DNA follows: TGTGCCTGTGACACCGTGGGGGATACGCGCGCCGATAAACTCATCTTT.